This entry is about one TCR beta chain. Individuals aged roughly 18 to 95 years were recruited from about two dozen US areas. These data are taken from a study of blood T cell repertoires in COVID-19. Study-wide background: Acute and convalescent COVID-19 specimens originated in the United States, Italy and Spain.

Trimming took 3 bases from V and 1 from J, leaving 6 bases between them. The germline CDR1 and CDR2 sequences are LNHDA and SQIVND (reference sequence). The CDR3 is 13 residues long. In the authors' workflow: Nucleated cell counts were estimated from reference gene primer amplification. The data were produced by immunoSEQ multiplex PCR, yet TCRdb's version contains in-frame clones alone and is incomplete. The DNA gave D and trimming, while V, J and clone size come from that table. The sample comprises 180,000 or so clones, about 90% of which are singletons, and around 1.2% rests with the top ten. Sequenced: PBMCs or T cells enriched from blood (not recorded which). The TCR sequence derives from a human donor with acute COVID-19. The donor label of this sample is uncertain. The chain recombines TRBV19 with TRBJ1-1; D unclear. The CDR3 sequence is CASSIGGNTEAFF. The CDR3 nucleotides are TGTGCCAGTAGTATCGGCGGGAACACTGAAGCTTTCTTT.